The clone carrying this T cell receptor (beta chain) was counted at least ten times. The antigen is undetermined. The record originates from a study of molecular identifiers for immune sequencing clone quantification. Study-wide results and limits: More than 97% of effector molecules, versus under 1% of naive-cell molecules, belonged to clones above 20 RNA copies.

Via MiXCR, TCRdb re-called the PCR reads, giving one row per CDR3 protein. This table has some 650,000 distinct CDR3 sequences, around 20% appearing once. This CDR3 has 14 amino acids. The germline V gene has CDR1 DFQATT and CDR2 SNEGSKA (reference sequence). Trimming cost V 8 bases and J 7 bases; bases outside gene matches: 8. The source material was naive CD8+ T cells from blood, with Jurkat cell RNA spiked in. Stated subset: FACS-sorted CD8+CD4-CCR7+CD45RA+ naive T cells. This chain links TRBV20-1 with TRBJ2-2; the match to TRBD2 covers 12 bases. This clonotype was obtained from a human donor in good health. Some libraries in this study had Jurkat cell RNA spiked in. The CDR3 bases are TGCAGTCCGAGACTAGCGGGAGTGGACGGGGAGCTGTTTTTT. Amino acid sequence: CSPRLAGVDGELFF.